Listed below are T cell receptor beta chains from one sample, sequenced in a study of cytomegalovirus exposure and HLA in healthy donors. Generated by immunoSEQ multiplex PCR, the TCRdb table keeps only in-frame clones and is missing some. The sample has around 91,000 clones; less than 70% are singletons. Sequenced: PBMCs. These receptors originate from a human donor in good health. Each CDR3 is given with its conserved first and last residue. A D gene is named only where the DNA matches it firmly. Only part of the rows carry a size: once, few, many, or a class if the clone is expanded.

D	size	J	V	DNA	CDR3
.	.	TRBJ1-2	TRBV2	TGTGCCAGCAGTGAAGGTTGGAGGGCTGGCTACGCCTTC	CASSEGWRAGYAF
TRBD1	.	TRBJ2-7	TRBV19	TGTGCCAGTAGTATAGCGGGGACAGGGCCCTACGAGCAGTACTTC	CASSIAGTGPYEQYF
TRBD1	once	TRBJ2-2	TRBV5-1	TGCGCCAGCAGCCCACAGGGGGCCACCGGGGAGCTGTTTTTT	CASSPQGATGELFF
TRBD1	.	TRBJ1-1	TRBV11-3	TGTGCCAGCAGCTTTAGACAGGGGTCTGAAGCTTTCTTT	CASSFRQGSEAFF
.	once	TRBJ2-5	TRBV5-5	TGTGCCAGCAGCTTGCCAGGGGGGCATGAGACCCAGTACTTC	CASSLPGGHETQYF
TRBD1	.	TRBJ1-2	TRBV15	TGTGCCACCAGCAGAGATCGGGGACAGGGGGCTTTTGGCTACACCTTC	CATSRDRGQGAFGYTF
.	few	TRBJ1-3	TRBV9	TGTGCCAGCAGCGTAGAAGGAGTCTCTGGAAACACCATATATTTT	CASSVEGVSGNTIYF
TRBD1	.	TRBJ1-1	TRBV2	TGTGCCAACTCGGGACAGCTTCATGAAGCTTTCTTT	CANSGQLHEAFF
.	few	TRBJ1-1	TRBV7-2	TGTGCCAGCAGCCCAGGGGCAGGGATGAACACTGAAGCTTTCTTT	CASSPGAGMNTEAFF
TRBD1	.	TRBJ1-2	TRBV4-2	TGTGCCAGCAGCCAAGATGGGACAGAAAACTATGGCTACACCTTC	CASSQDGTENYGYTF
TRBD1	.	TRBJ2-1	TRBV7-7	TGTGCTAGCAGTGAGGACAGGGACAATGAGCAGTTCTTC	CASSEDRDNEQFF
.	.	TRBJ1-1	TRBV2	TGTGCCAGCAGTCGCACAGGATATGGGGTGACTGAAGCTTTCTTT	CASSRTGYGVTEAFF
.	.	TRBJ2-3	TRBV5-1	TGCGCCAGCAGCTCCCTCGCGGACTATAGCACAGATACGCAGTATTTT	CASSSLADYSTDTQYF
.	.	TRBJ1-5	TRBV4-3	TGCGCCAGCAGCCAAGATCTGAGGGCATACCAGCCCCAGCATTTT	CASSQDLRAYQPQHF
.	.	TRBJ2-2	TRBV6-1	TGTGCCAGCAGTGAACGTCTGAGGTCGACCGGGGAGCTGTTTTTT	CASSERLRSTGELFF
TRBD1	few	TRBJ2-7	TRBV18	TGTGCCAGCTCACGGGACAGCTCCTACGAGCAGTACTTC	CASSRDSSYEQYF
TRBD2	.	TRBJ2-7	TRBV5-4	TGTGCCAGCAGCTCTACCCCAGGGGCGGGGGGTACCGCCGAGCAGTACTTC	CASSSTPGAGGTAEQYF
.	.	TRBJ2-1	TRBV5-1	TGCGCCAGCAGCTCCATGGGCCCTTACAATGAGCAGTTCTTC	CASSSMGPYNEQFF
TRBD1	.	TRBJ1-3	TRBV30	TGTGCCTGGAGGGACAGGGGATCTTCTGGAAACACCATATATTTT	CAWRDRGSSGNTIYF
.	.	TRBJ2-4	TRBV28	TGTGCCAGTGTGGAGTTGGCCAAAAACATTCAGTACTTC	CASVELAKNIQYF
TRBD2	few	TRBJ2-3	TRBV4-1	TGCGCCAGCAGGTCTAGCGGGGGCCCCAGCACAGATACGCAGTATTTT	CASRSSGGPSTDTQYF
TRBD2	.	TRBJ2-7	TRBV4-2	TGTGCCAGCAGCCAAGACTGGGCGACTACCCAGACTAGCGGGGAGTGGGACTACGAGCAGTACTTC	CASSQDWATTQTSGEWDYEQYF
TRBD1	.	TRBJ1-2	TRBV9	TGTGCCAGCAGCGTAGACGCCTCGGCCGGACAGGGGGATCCGCCTCGGTATGGCTACACCTTC	CASSVDASAGQGDPPRYGYTF
.	few	TRBJ1-5	TRBV6-1	TGTGCCAGCAGTGATAGTCAGCCCCAGCATTTT	CASSDSQPQHF
TRBD1	.	TRBJ2-5	TRBV30	TGTGCCTGGAGTGTCACAGGGGGCACAGAGACCCAGTACTTC	CAWSVTGGTETQYF
.	.	TRBJ1-5	TRBV27	TGTGCCAGCAGGTTTGCCGCAGGGCGACAGCCCCAGCATTTT	CASRFAAGRQPQHF
.	.	TRBJ1-1	TRBV5-1	TGCGCCAGCAGCTTGGCCAGGGGACAGAACACTGAAGCTTTCTTT	CASSLARGQNTEAFF
TRBD1	few	TRBJ1-4	TRBV10-3	TGTGCCATCAGTGCGATTGACAGGGGAGAAAAACTGTTTTTT	CAISAIDRGEKLFF
.	.	TRBJ1-2	TRBV13	TGTGCCAGCAGCTTGGGACGAACAGGGCCGGGTGGCTACACCTTC	CASSLGRTGPGGYTF
.	few	TRBJ1-2	TRBV5-1	TGCGCCAGCAGCTTCACAGGGAACTATGGCTACACCTTC	CASSFTGNYGYTF
.	.	TRBJ1-1	TRBV6-5	TGTGCCAGCAGTTATTATCGGAGGAGTGAAGCTTTCTTT	CASSYYRRSEAFF
TRBD1	.	TRBJ1-2	TRBV19	TGTGCCAGTAGTCCTACAGGGGGCGGAGGTGGCTACACCTTC	CASSPTGGGGGYTF
.	.	TRBJ2-7	TRBV18	TGTGCCAGCTCTCAGAGTCAGGGGTCCCCCTACGAGCAGTACTTC	CASSQSQGSPYEQYF
TRBD1	few	TRBJ1-2	TRBV6-6	TGTGCCAGCAGCGGCCCGGGGGGACAGGGGGTCTATGGCTACACCTTC	CASSGPGGQGVYGYTF
.	.	TRBJ2-3	TRBV4-1	TGCGCCAGCAGCCAAGAATTACTAGTTAGTACAGATACGCAGTATTTT	CASSQELLVSTDTQYF
TRBD1	.	TRBJ1-5	TRBV7-8	TGTGCCAGCAGCTTGGTAGACAGGGTGACTCGGCCCCAGCATTTT	CASSLVDRVTRPQHF
.	.	TRBJ1-1	TRBV4-1	TGCGCCAGCAGCCAAGAACTTGGTCGTCCCCGGGTATTCTTT	CASSQELGRPRVFF
TRBD1	.	TRBJ1-6	TRBV7-9	TGTGCCAGCAGCCGGGACAGGGGTAATTCACCCCTCCACTTT	CASSRDRGNSPLHF
.	.	TRBJ1-1	TRBV7-2	TGTGCCAGCAGCTTAAATCAGGGGCGGACTGAAGCTTTCTTT	CASSLNQGRTEAFF
.	.	TRBJ2-5	TRBV7-6	TGTGCCAGCAGCTCTCGGACAGGGAGGGGAGAGACCCAGTACTTC	CASSSRTGRGETQYF
TRBD2	few	TRBJ2-5	TRBV9	TGTGCCAGCAGCGTAGGCCTAGCGGGGGGGATAGAGACCCAGTACTTC	CASSVGLAGGIETQYF
TRBD2	.	TRBJ2-5	TRBV9	TGTGCCAGCAGCCCCAGGACTAGCGGGGGGAACCAAGAGACCCAGTACTTC	CASSPRTSGGNQETQYF
TRBD1	.	TRBJ1-5	TRBV19	TGTGCCAGTAGGGACAGGGGGCTACGTCGGGGCAATCAGCCCCAGCATTTT	CASRDRGLRRGNQPQHF
.	few	TRBJ2-5	TRBV7-8	TGTGCCAGCAGCTCCCCGCGGAGGGGGCTCGGGGAGACCCAGTACTTC	CASSSPRRGLGETQYF
.	once	TRBJ1-2	TRBV2	TGTGCCAGCAGTGAAGTTTCGCTTACCGGTGGCTACACCTTC	CASSEVSLTGGYTF
.	.	TRBJ2-6	TRBV7-3	TGTGCCAGCAGCCGGGGGGCCAACGTCCTGACTTTC	CASSRGANVLTF
.	few	TRBJ2-1	TRBV27	TGTGCCAGCAGTTCAAGCAGGGTTTACAATGAGCAGTTCTTC	CASSSSRVYNEQFF
TRBD1	.	TRBJ1-2	TRBV7-9	TGTGCCAGCAGCTTCCGGGACAGGGCTAACTATGGCTACACCTTC	CASSFRDRANYGYTF
.	few	TRBJ1-4	TRBV19	TGTGCCAGTAGTATGATACGGGGGGCTAATGAAAAACTGTTTTTT	CASSMIRGANEKLFF
TRBD1	.	TRBJ2-5	TRBV15	TGTGCCACCAGCAGAGATTCCCACAGGGGGCCCGGGGAGACCCAGTACTTC	CATSRDSHRGPGETQYF
.	.	TRBJ2-3	TRBV2	TGTGCCAGCAGTGTTTCCGGTATCACAGATACGCAGTATTTT	CASSVSGITDTQYF
.	.	TRBJ1-5	TRBV7-9	TGTGCCAGCAGCTTAGCGTTGGATGGGACTCCCCAGCATTTT	CASSLALDGTPQHF
.	.	TRBJ1-2	TRBV4-1	TGCGCCAGCAGCCAAGATCAAAGGGGGAATGTCTATGGCTACACCTTC	CASSQDQRGNVYGYTF